Listed below are T cell receptor beta chains from one sample, sequenced in a study of response to subunit inactivated influenza vaccine. Each CDR3 protein gets one entry after TCRdb re-called the RT-PCR reads with MiXCR. The table records 530,000 or so distinct CDR3 sequences, 25% of them present only once. Sample: CD4+ T cells sorted from PBMCs, taken around 5 days after vaccination. These TCRs come from a man aged 50 to 59 who received an inactivated influenza vaccine. Each CDR3 is given with its conserved first and last residue. The D gene is left open where the match is weak. Size is stated for part of the rows, as once, few or many counts, or as a class when the clone is expanded.

TRBV4-3,NA,TRBJ1-2,NA,CASSQGRGYYGYTF,TGCGCCAGCAGCCAAGGAAGGGGGTACTATGGCTACACCTTC
TRBV5-1,TRBD1,TRBJ1-2,few,CASSLVTGYGYTF,TGCGCCAGCAGCTTGGTGACAGGGTATGGCTACACCTTC
TRBV7-2,TRBD1,TRBJ2-5,NA,CASSYQTGVVETQYF,TGTGCCAGCAGCTACCAGACAGGGGTGGTGGAGACCCAGTACTTC
TRBV5-5,NA,TRBJ2-7,NA,CASSLEWTASEQYF,TGTGCCAGCAGCTTGGAGTGGACAGCCTCCGAGCAGTACTTC
TRBV7-6,NA,TRBJ2-5,NA,CASSFGLRETQYF,TGTGCCAGCAGCTTCGGCCTCCGGGAGACCCAGTACTTC
TRBV7-2,NA,TRBJ2-2,few,CASRSGSVTGELFF,TGTGCCAGCAGGTCAGGGTCCGTAACCGGGGAGCTGTTTTTT
TRBV6-5,NA,TRBJ2-4,NA,CASSSTGTHIQYF,TGTGCCAGCAGTTCAACCGGGACCCACATTCAGTACTTC
TRBV5-1,TRBD1,TRBJ1-3,NA,CASSKQGQSTGNTIYF,TGCGCCAGCAGCAAACAGGGACAGTCCACTGGAAACACCATATATTTT
TRBV7-9,NA,TRBJ2-3,few,CASSYGQPTDTQYF,TGTGCCAGCAGCTACGGACAGCCCACAGATACGCAGTATTTT
TRBV7-9,NA,TRBJ2-7,few,CASSFTVSEQYF,TGTGCCAGCAGCTTTACAGTTAGCGAGCAGTACTTC
TRBV7-9,TRBD1,TRBJ1-1,NA,CASRHTGGTEAFF,TGTGCCAGCAGACACACAGGGGGCACTGAAGCTTTCTTT
TRBV12-3/TRBV12-4,NA,TRBJ1-6,few,CASSPIIDSPLHF,TGTGCCAGCAGCCCCATCATTGATTCACCCCTCCACTTT
TRBV20-1,NA,TRBJ2-1,once,CSANLQTNNEQFF,TGCAGTGCTAACCTCCAAACCAACAATGAGCAGTTCTTC
TRBV12-3/TRBV12-4,NA,TRBJ1-2,NA,CASTQTVNYGYTF,TGTGCCAGCACCCAGACAGTAAACTATGGCTACACCTTC
TRBV20-1,TRBD1,TRBJ2-1,once,CSATTTDRGDNEQFF,TGCAGTGCCACTACAACGGACAGGGGGGACAATGAGCAGTTCTTC
TRBV29-1,NA,TRBJ1-1,few,CSVDRQHLGNTEAFF,TGCAGCGTTGATCGACAGCACCTCGGGAACACTGAAGCTTTCTTT
TRBV7-8,TRBD1,TRBJ2-2,few,CASSWGQGRLNTGELFF,TGTGCCAGCAGCTGGGGACAGGGCCGTCTGAACACCGGGGAGCTGTTTTTT
TRBV10-3,TRBD2,TRBJ2-1,many,CAISGSGKDNEQFF,TGTGCCATCAGCGGTAGCGGGAAGGACAATGAGCAGTTCTTC
TRBV9,NA,TRBJ1-5,NA,CASSVDLGTQPQHF,TGTGCCAGCAGCGTAGATCTGGGGACCCAGCCCCAGCATTTT
TRBV14,NA,TRBJ2-6,NA,CASRGGASWANVLTF,TGTGCCAGCAGGGGGGGCGCCTCTTGGGCCAACGTCCTGACTTTC
TRBV12-3/TRBV12-4,NA,TRBJ2-7,NA,CASSFWQGSGEQYF,TGTGCCAGCAGTTTCTGGCAGGGGTCGGGCGAGCAGTACTTC
TRBV20-1,TRBD2,TRBJ2-1,NA,CSAKRGGWYNEQFF,TGCAGTGCTAAGCGGGGAGGTTGGTACAATGAGCAGTTCTTC